This T cell receptor beta chain was documented in a study of cytotoxic CD8 clonotypes in ibrutinib-treated CLL. The study, taken as a whole, reports: Public clonotypes were seen rarely and were contracted or stable on treatment. Clonality showed a rise at ibrutinib response that reversed toward baseline at progression.

Assay used: immunoSEQ multiplex PCR; TCRdb lists only in-frame clones, some missing. Of about 36,000 clones detected, 71% appear once; the ten largest clones hold around 17%. Comments on this clone: Its antigen remains unidentified.

Sequenced here: PBMCs, sampled at disease progression, from a patient treated with ibrutinib. This TCR came from a human donor with chronic lymphocytic leukemia.

As DNA, the CDR3 is TGTGCCAGCAGTTACTCGATACGGGCAGAATCACCCCTCCACTTT. Its translation: CASSYSIRAESPLHF. The V and J genes are TRBV6-5 and TRBJ1-6, with D unclear. The germline V and J ends were trimmed by 0 bases and 10 bases, with 13 bases remaining between them. Germline CDR1 MNHEY, CDR2 SVGAGI. This CDR3 is 15 amino acids long.